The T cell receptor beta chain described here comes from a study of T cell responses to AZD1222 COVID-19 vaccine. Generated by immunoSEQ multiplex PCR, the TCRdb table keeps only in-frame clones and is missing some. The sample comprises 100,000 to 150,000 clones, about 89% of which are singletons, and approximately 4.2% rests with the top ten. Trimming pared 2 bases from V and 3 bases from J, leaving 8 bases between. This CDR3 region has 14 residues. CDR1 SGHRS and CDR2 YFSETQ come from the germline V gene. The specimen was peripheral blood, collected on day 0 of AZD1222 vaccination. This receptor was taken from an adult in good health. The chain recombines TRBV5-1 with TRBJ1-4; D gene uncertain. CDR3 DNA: TGCGCCAGCAGCTTAAGCCTAGCTAATGAAAAACTGTTTTTT. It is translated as CASSLSLANEKLFF.